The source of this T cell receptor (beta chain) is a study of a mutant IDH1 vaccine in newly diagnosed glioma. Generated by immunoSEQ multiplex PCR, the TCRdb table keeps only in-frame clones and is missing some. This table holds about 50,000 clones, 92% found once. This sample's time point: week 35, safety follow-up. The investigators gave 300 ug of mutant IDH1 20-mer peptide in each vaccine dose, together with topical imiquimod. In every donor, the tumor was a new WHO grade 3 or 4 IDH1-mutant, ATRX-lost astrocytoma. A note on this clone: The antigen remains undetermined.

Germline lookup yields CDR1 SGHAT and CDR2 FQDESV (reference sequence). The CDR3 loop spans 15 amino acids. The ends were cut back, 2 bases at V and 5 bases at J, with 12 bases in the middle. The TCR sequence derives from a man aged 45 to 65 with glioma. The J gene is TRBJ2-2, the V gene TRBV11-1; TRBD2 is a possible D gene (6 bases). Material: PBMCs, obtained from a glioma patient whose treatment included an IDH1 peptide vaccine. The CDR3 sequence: CASSLSSAGTGELFF. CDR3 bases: TGTGCCAGCAGCTTATCGTCCGCGGGGACCGGGGAGCTGTTTTTT.